Listed below are T cell receptor beta chains from one sample, sequenced in a study of T cell repertoires in cytomegalovirus infection. TCRdb itself ran the reads through MiXCR, one entry per CDR3 protein. The sample includes some 220,000 distinct CDR3 sequences, roughly 12% of them seen just once. The sample consisted of PBMCs. Source of these receptors: a human donor in good health (CMV status not recorded). Some clones in this sample may be carry-over from other donors' samples. The CDR3 runs from the conserved cysteine through the conserved F or W. A D gene is named only where the DNA matches it firmly. Not all rows give a size; the values are once, few, many and, for expanded clones, a class.

clone_size: NA; j_call: TRBJ1-4; v_call: TRBV14; d_call: NA; cdr3_nt: TGTGCCAGCAGCCCTAAGGGGGGCAGAGGGAATGAAAAACTGTTTTTT; cdr3_aa: CASSPKGGRGNEKLFF
clone_size: many; j_call: TRBJ1-4; v_call: TRBV4-3; d_call: NA; cdr3_nt: TGCGCCAGCAGCCAAGATTCTCGGGCATCGGGCGAAAAACTGTTTTTT; cdr3_aa: CASSQDSRASGEKLFF
clone_size: many; j_call: TRBJ1-1; v_call: TRBV7-2; d_call: NA; cdr3_nt: TGTGCCAGCAGCTTAGCCAGGGAAGCTTTCTTT; cdr3_aa: CASSLAREAFF
clone_size: many; j_call: TRBJ1-1; v_call: TRBV7-2; d_call: NA; cdr3_nt: TGTGCCAGCAGCTTAGACAGAGTGTTCACTGAAGCTTTCTTT; cdr3_aa: CASSLDRVFTEAFF
clone_size: many; j_call: TRBJ2-5; v_call: TRBV6-1; d_call: NA; cdr3_nt: TGTGCCAGCAGTGACCAGACCTTCCAAGAGACCCAGTACTTC; cdr3_aa: CASSDQTFQETQYF
clone_size: many; j_call: TRBJ2-2; v_call: TRBV7-3; d_call: TRBD1; cdr3_nt: TGTGCCAGCAAGGTGGACAGGGGGCCCACCGGGGAGCTGTTTTTT; cdr3_aa: CASKVDRGPTGELFF
clone_size: NA; j_call: TRBJ1-1; v_call: TRBV29-1; d_call: NA; cdr3_nt: TGCAGCGGGGCCCTCCAGGACGGGGGAGCTTTCTTT; cdr3_aa: CSGALQDGGAFF
clone_size: many; j_call: TRBJ1-4; v_call: TRBV7-2; d_call: TRBD1; cdr3_nt: TGTGCCAGCAGTTGGGTCGGGACAGGGACTGAAAAACTGTTTTTT; cdr3_aa: CASSWVGTGTEKLFF
clone_size: many; j_call: TRBJ1-1; v_call: TRBV12-3/TRBV12-4; d_call: NA; cdr3_nt: TGTGCCAGCAGTTTTGACCCCGGGCATAACACTGAAGCTTTCTTT; cdr3_aa: CASSFDPGHNTEAFF
clone_size: many; j_call: TRBJ2-1; v_call: TRBV5-1; d_call: NA; cdr3_nt: TGTGCCAGCAGCTTGGAGGGTGGTTCCTACAATGAGCAGTTCTTC; cdr3_aa: CASSLEGGSYNEQFF
clone_size: many; j_call: TRBJ2-3; v_call: TRBV7-2; d_call: TRBD2; cdr3_nt: TGTGCCAGCAGCTCCACTAGCGGGCTTAGCACAGATACGCAGTATTTT; cdr3_aa: CASSSTSGLSTDTQYF
clone_size: many; j_call: TRBJ2-7; v_call: TRBV7-2; d_call: NA; cdr3_nt: TGTGCCAGCAGCTTACTAGCATCCTACGAGCAGTACTTC; cdr3_aa: CASSLLASYEQYF
clone_size: many; j_call: TRBJ2-3; v_call: TRBV6-1; d_call: TRBD2; cdr3_nt: TGTGCCAGCACCTTACTAGCGTCTTCCACAGATACGCAGTATTTT; cdr3_aa: CASTLLASSTDTQYF
clone_size: many; j_call: TRBJ2-1; v_call: TRBV7-2; d_call: NA; cdr3_nt: TGTGCCAGCAGCTTAGTCCCTAGTATTGGCATTGAGCAGTTCTTC; cdr3_aa: CASSLVPSIGIEQFF
clone_size: NA; j_call: TRBJ1-5; v_call: TRBV12-3/TRBV12-4; d_call: NA; cdr3_nt: TGTGCCAGCAGTCTAGGGCTCCCCAGTCAGCCCCAGCATTTT; cdr3_aa: CASSLGLPSQPQHF
clone_size: many; j_call: TRBJ2-1; v_call: TRBV7-2; d_call: NA; cdr3_nt: TGTGCCAGCAGCTTAAATTGGGGAGAGGACAATGAGCAGTTCTTC; cdr3_aa: CASSLNWGEDNEQFF
clone_size: many; j_call: TRBJ1-3; v_call: TRBV7-3; d_call: NA; cdr3_nt: TGTGCCAGCAGCTTAACGCCAGGGGACTCTGGAAACACCATATATTTT; cdr3_aa: CASSLTPGDSGNTIYF
clone_size: many; j_call: TRBJ2-5; v_call: TRBV7-2; d_call: TRBD1; cdr3_nt: TGTGCCAGCAGCCGAGCAAGAGGGGGCCGGGAGACCCAGTACTTC; cdr3_aa: CASSRARGGRETQYF
clone_size: many; j_call: TRBJ2-7; v_call: TRBV7-2; d_call: NA; cdr3_nt: TGTGCCAGCAGCTTAGGCGGGAACTCCTACGAGCAGTACTTC; cdr3_aa: CASSLGGNSYEQYF
clone_size: NA; j_call: TRBJ1-5; v_call: TRBV6-2/TRBV6-3; d_call: NA; cdr3_nt: TGTGCCAGCAGTTCCAGTGGGAGTCAGCATTTT; cdr3_aa: CASSSSGSQHF
clone_size: NA; j_call: TRBJ2-1; v_call: TRBV4-3; d_call: NA; cdr3_nt: TGCGCCAGCAGCCAAAGGCTGGGGTACAATGAGCAGTTCTTC; cdr3_aa: CASSQRLGYNEQFF
clone_size: many; j_call: TRBJ1-2; v_call: TRBV29-1; d_call: NA; cdr3_nt: TGCAGCGTTCTCGACGGAGGCTATGGCTACACCTTC; cdr3_aa: CSVLDGGYGYTF
clone_size: many; j_call: TRBJ1-3; v_call: TRBV11-2; d_call: NA; cdr3_nt: TGTGCCAGCAGCCTAGATCGGCTTTCTGGAAACACCATATATTTT; cdr3_aa: CASSLDRLSGNTIYF
clone_size: many; j_call: TRBJ2-7; v_call: TRBV19; d_call: NA; cdr3_nt: TGTGCCAGTAGTATAGAAGGCTCCTTATACTACGAGCAGTACTTC; cdr3_aa: CASSIEGSLYYEQYF
clone_size: many; j_call: TRBJ1-1; v_call: TRBV24-1; d_call: TRBD1; cdr3_nt: TGTGCCACCAGTGATCGACGGGACAGCGTAAAAGCTTTCTTT; cdr3_aa: CATSDRRDSVKAFF
clone_size: many; j_call: TRBJ2-1; v_call: TRBV7-2; d_call: NA; cdr3_nt: TGTGCCAGCAGCTTCACTCCTAACAATGAGCAGTTCTTC; cdr3_aa: CASSFTPNNEQFF
clone_size: few; j_call: TRBJ2-2; v_call: TRBV10-3; d_call: NA; cdr3_nt: TGTGCCATCAGTGACGGCAAAGGCACCGGGGAGCTGTTTTTT; cdr3_aa: CAISDGKGTGELFF
clone_size: few; j_call: TRBJ1-2; v_call: TRBV19; d_call: NA; cdr3_nt: TGTGCCAGTAGTAGGGAAGCGGCCCGGCGCGTTAACTATGGCTACACCTTC; cdr3_aa: CASSREAARRVNYGYTF
clone_size: NA; j_call: TRBJ2-3; v_call: TRBV2; d_call: NA; cdr3_nt: TGTGCCAGCAGTGAACCAGCCAGGGTCAACGCAGATACGCAGTATTTT; cdr3_aa: CASSEPARVNADTQYF
clone_size: many; j_call: TRBJ2-1; v_call: TRBV11-3; d_call: NA; cdr3_nt: TGTGCCAGCAGCTTATCTCCACCCGCTGAGCAGTTCTTC; cdr3_aa: CASSLSPPAEQFF
clone_size: NA; j_call: TRBJ2-3; v_call: TRBV20-1; d_call: TRBD2; cdr3_nt: TGCAGTGCTGAGACGGGAGGAGATACGCAGTATTTT; cdr3_aa: CSAETGGDTQYF
clone_size: many; j_call: TRBJ2-2; v_call: TRBV7-2; d_call: TRBD1; cdr3_nt: TGTGCCAGCAGCACTAACAGGGGGGTCGCCGGGGAGCTGTTTTTT; cdr3_aa: CASSTNRGVAGELFF
clone_size: many; j_call: TRBJ2-5; v_call: TRBV28; d_call: TRBD2; cdr3_nt: TGTGCCACTACCGGGACTAGGACAGAGACCCAGTACTTC; cdr3_aa: CATTGTRTETQYF
clone_size: many; j_call: TRBJ1-1; v_call: TRBV6-2/TRBV6-3; d_call: NA; cdr3_nt: TGTGCCAGCAAGCAGGACATGAACACTGAAGCTTTCTTT; cdr3_aa: CASKQDMNTEAFF
clone_size: few; j_call: TRBJ2-4; v_call: TRBV12-3/TRBV12-4; d_call: NA; cdr3_nt: TGTGCCAGCAGTTTAGACGGCGCCTCGAGGGTTCAGTACTTC; cdr3_aa: CASSLDGASRVQYF
clone_size: many; j_call: TRBJ2-2; v_call: TRBV7-2; d_call: TRBD1; cdr3_nt: TGTGCCAGCAGCTTAGGGACAGGCACCGGGGAGCTGTTTTTT; cdr3_aa: CASSLGTGTGELFF